The text below deals with one TCR beta chain. Its specific antigen is unknown. No base qualities exist here, and no much larger clone lies one base off it. Libraries came from RT-PCR. Sequencing instrument: Illumina HiSeq 2500. The public reads were reanalyzed by TCRdb: fastp trimming at Q25, MiXCR alignment, in-frame beta chains only. Every entry covers one CDR3 protein and lists the most common genes and DNA from its rows. The sample contains around 580,000 distinct CDR3 sequences, around 13% of them found a single time. The ten largest clones take up over 8.5% of the sample. This sample was taken from a study of response to subunit inactivated influenza vaccine (dated by TCRdb to the late 2010s). General notes on the study: Deep quantitative T cell receptor repertoire profiling was used in the study to track responses to a trivalent subunit inactivated influenza vaccine.

There are 13 amino acids in the CDR3, from cysteine to phenylalanine inclusive. The entry retains the CDR3 DNA only, 39 bases that are in frame from base 1. The germline V gene yields MGHRA for CDR1 and YSYEKL for CDR2. V sheds 4 bases and J sheds 7 bases, leaving 11 bases between their ends. Paper-wide results and their limitations: The authors suggested that each seasonal influenza vaccination may recruit only a limited number of new T cells.

This specimen consisted of PBMCs from blood, obtained roughly 12 days after vaccination. This clonotype was sampled from a man aged 45-65 years who received an inactivated influenza vaccine. Donor details come from another sample of the same person, matched by shared clones. Recombination linked TRBV4-1 to TRBJ1-5; there is no confident call for the D gene. The DNA reads as follows: TGCGCCAGCAGCCGGTTTGGAGGGCAGCCCCAGCATTTT. Translated, this is CASSRFGGQPQHF.